A single sample is the source of the 4 T cell receptor beta chains below, sequenced in a study of CD8 T cells in Susac syndrome. A quantity of 0.5 to 1 ug RNA underwent reverse transcription using random hexamers. MiXCR, run by TCRdb on the immunoSEQ multiplex PCR reads, gives a single entry per CDR3 protein. The sample includes roughly 300,000 distinct CDR3 sequences, around 83% of them seen just once. Sequencing was carried out using CD8+ T cells from PBMCs. The source is a human donor with multiple sclerosis.

The chain carries TRBV7-9 and TRBJ2-5, with unresolved D. V was shortened by 3 bases and J by 5 bases, with 10 bases between the two germline ends. CDR3 length: 13 amino acids. Germline V CDR1 and CDR2: SEHNR, FQNEAQ (reference sequence). CDR3 amino acids: CASSFGSQETQYF. The CDR3 bases are TGTGCCAGCAGCTTCGGTAGCCAGGAGACCCAGTACTTC. The full variable domain, with the rest looked up from reference TRBV7-9 and TRBJ2-5, is DTGVSQNPRHKITKRGQNVTFRCDPISEHNRLYWYRQTLGQGPEFLTYFQNEAQLEKSRLLSDRFSAERPKGSFSTLEIQRTEQGDSAMYLCASSFGSQETQYFGPGTRLLVL.

This chain connects TRBV27 to TRBJ2-1; 9 bases fit TRBD2. Germline V gives CDR1 MNHEY, CDR2 SMNVEV (reference sequence). J lost 2 bases, V lost 2 bases, and 16 bases had no gene match. The length of the CDR3 is 20 residues. CDR3: CASSLIWGAASGNPYNEQFF. CDR3 DNA sequence: TGTGCCAGCAGTTTAATCTGGGGGGCGGCTAGCGGGAATCCCTACAATGAGCAGTTCTTC.

The gene calls are TRBV5-6 and TRBJ2-4; 12 bases align to TRBD2. Looked up from germline, CDR1 is SGHDT and CDR2 is YYEEEE. CDR3 length: 16 amino acids. V was clipped by 4 bases and J by 4 bases; unmatched bases: 6. The CDR3 DNA reads as TGTGCCAGCAGCCGAGGACTAGCGGGACCGAAAAACATTCAGTACTTC. Encoded protein: CASSRGLAGPKNIQYF.

The V gene is TRBV3-1, the J gene TRBJ2-5; the match to TRBD2 covers 11 bases. J gave up 5 bases and V 0 bases, and 8 bases lay outside the gene matches. Germline V gene data show CDR1 as LGHDT and CDR2 as YNNKEL (reference sequence). The CDR3 has 17 amino acids. DNA for the CDR3: TGTGCCAGCAGCCAAGATTCGGCTAGCGGGAGGTCGGAGACCCAGTACTTC. This codes for CASSQDSASGRSETQYF.